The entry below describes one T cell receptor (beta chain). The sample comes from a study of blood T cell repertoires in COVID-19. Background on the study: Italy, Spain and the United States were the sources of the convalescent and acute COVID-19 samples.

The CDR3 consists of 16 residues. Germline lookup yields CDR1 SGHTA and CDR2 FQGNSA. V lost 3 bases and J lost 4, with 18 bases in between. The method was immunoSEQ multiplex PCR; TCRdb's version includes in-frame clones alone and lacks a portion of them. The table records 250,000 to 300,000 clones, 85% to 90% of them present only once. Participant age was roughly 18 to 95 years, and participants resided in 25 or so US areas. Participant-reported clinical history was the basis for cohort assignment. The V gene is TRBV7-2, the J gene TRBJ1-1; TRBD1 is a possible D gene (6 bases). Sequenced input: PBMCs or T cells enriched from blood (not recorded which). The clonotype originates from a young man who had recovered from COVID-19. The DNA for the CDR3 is TGTGCCAGCAGCTTTGGGGGACACGCGATTGGCACTGAAGCTTTCTTT. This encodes CASSFGGHAIGTEAFF.